These 5 T cell receptor beta chains originate from one sample sequenced in a study of T cells in Graves' hyperthyroidism and ophthalmopathy. Amplification of TCR beta CDR3 regions used RNA as the template. In the first-round RT-PCR of the TCR CDR3, the HTBI primer set was used. TCRdb re-derived calls from the multiplex PCR reads in MiXCR, one entry per CDR3 protein. The data show approximately 360,000 distinct CDR3 sequences, with roughly 25% seen just once and 70% to 75% held by the top ten. Sequencing was performed on blood. These receptors were obtained from a man aged 50 to 59 with Graves' hyperthyroidism.

This clonotype came up a few times. V gene TRBV6-1 combines with J gene TRBJ2-3; D gene unclear. The V and J ends lost 1 base and 6 bases respectively, with 11 bases between them. Germline V gene data show CDR1 as MNHNS and CDR2 as SASEGT. The CDR3 runs to 14 residues. CDR3 region: CASSEGVVGDTQYF. In DNA, the CDR3 is TGTGCCAGCAGTGAAGGGGTGGTAGGGGATACGCAGTATTTT.

The CDR3 DNA reads as TGCAGCGTTGAGGGGGGTAACGAGGGCCAGTACTTC. Its translation: CSVEGGNEGQYF. The rearrangement links TRBV29-1 to TRBJ2-5; TRBD2 is a possible D gene (6 bases). The germline V gene encodes CDR1 SQVTM and CDR2 ANQGSEA. The germline V and J ends were trimmed by 3 bases and 10 bases, with 15 bases remaining between them. The CDR3 length is 12 residues.

This chain uses TRBV7-2 with TRBJ2-5; tentative D call: TRBD2 (6 bases). Germline values: CDR1 SGHTA, CDR2 FQGNSA. This CDR3 comprises 14 residues. V lost 6 bases and J 5 bases, leaving 16 bases between the germline ends. In DNA, the CDR3 is TGTGCCAGCAGTCCTTTCAGGGCGGGGGAGACCCAGTACTTC. Translated, it gives CASSPFRAGETQYF.

This clonotype has at least ten counts. The chain combines TRBV27 with TRBJ2-3, with D tentatively TRBD2 (6 bases). V dropped 3 bases and J dropped 1 base, with 11 bases sitting between them. The CDR3 has 15 residues. CDR1 and CDR2 (germline): MNHEY, SMNVEV (reference sequence). The CDR3 bases are TGTGCCAGCAGTTTTAACGGGGGAGGCACAGATACGCAGTATTTT. Its protein is CASSFNGGGTDTQYF.

The rearrangement joins TRBV10-3 to TRBJ2-1, with 11 positions matching TRBD2. The J segment lost 4 bases and the V segment lost 7 bases, leaving 6 bases of the junction unmatched. This CDR3 spans 15 amino acids. The germline gives CDR1 ENHRY, CDR2 SYGVKD. The CDR3 region is CAINGGLAGYNEQFF. CDR3 sequence (DNA): TGTGCCATCAATGGAGGACTAGCGGGTTACAATGAGCAGTTCTTC.